This TCR beta chain was retrieved from a study of regulatory T cells in long-lasting Graves disease (dated by TCRdb to the early 2020s). Concerning the study at large: Antithyroid drugs had been taken for less than 3 months by newly diagnosed Graves' disease patients. Persistent Graves' disease patients were compared with newly diagnosed Graves' disease patients by peripheral blood TCR sequencing and RNA sequencing. The study took place in China and was registered as a clinical trial. TCR sequencing covered some 13 persistent and some 20 newly diagnosed Graves' disease patients, approximately 33 samples in total. General conclusions and limits of the study: Persistent Graves' disease patients showed lower TCR Shannon entropy and fewer highly expanded clones than newly diagnosed patients, suggesting clonal expansion. More public clonotypes were shared among persistent patients (2,741) than among newly diagnosed patients (966). Preferential use of TRBV28, TRBJ1-2 and TRBJ2-5 was observed in persistent disease, whereas TRBV20-1 and TRBJ2-1 were favored in newly diagnosed disease. Sequencing and analysis were limited to the TCR beta chain. The authors acknowledged the small sample size as a limitation that may reduce accuracy. Peripheral blood alone was examined, since thyroid tissue, which constituted the primary lesion, could not be accessed.

The time point label of this sample denotes: newly diagnosed GD, antithyroid drugs for less than 3 months. RNA was extracted from PBMCs in TRIzol for both TCR sequencing and RNA sequencing. Graves' disease was diagnosed according to American Thyroid Association guidelines. Recruitment of patients was carried out at an endocrinology department in Xi'an, China. Each patient gave 8.5 to 9.5 milliliters of peripheral blood, collected in an EDTA anticoagulant tube. Ficoll Paque Plus density gradient separation was used to isolate PBMCs, and no further T cell sorting was performed. An Agilent 2100 Bioanalyzer and agarose gel were used to check RNA quality, and a NanoDrop 2000 was used to measure RNA concentration. Receptor amplification or capture employed multiplex PCR. Sequencing relied on an Illumina HiSeq 4000. CDR3 regions were amplified by Arm-PCR with iRepertoire HTBI primers to construct TCR beta libraries. PCR products were gel purified before sequencing. Under the source paper's analysis protocol: Gene usage analysis of CDR3 amino acid clonotypes used the 55 to 80 TRBV and about 13 TRBJ segments found across samples. COPE and FqMerger were used to merge filtered high-quality paired reads into contigs. BLAST was used to align contigs to IMGT TRBV, TRBD and TRBJ reference genes, and CDR3 was defined according to IMGT. Highly expanded clones were defined as clonotypes with a frequency above 0.1%. Shannon entropy was used to measure repertoire diversity, and the Gini coefficient was used to measure V-J evenness. A clonotype was considered public if more than one individual shared it. TCRdb took the public reads, trimmed them with fastp at Q25, ran MiXCR for clone calling and kept in-frame beta chains. Here each entry gathers all rows of one CDR3 protein and keeps the most common genes and DNA. It is TCRdb's table, rather than the study itself, that gives the V and J calls and clone size. In this sample the table shows hundreds of thousands of distinct CDR3 sequences, around 15% of which occur a single time. The top ten clonotypes cover 18% of the sample.

The CDR1 and CDR2 encoded by the germline V gene (reference sequence) are SEHNR and FQNEAQ. The CDR3 measures 13 amino acids from cysteine to phenylalanine. Left in the record is the CDR3 DNA by itself, 39 bases read in frame from the first base. V loses 5 bases, J loses 10 bases, and the germline ends lie 15 bases apart. This clonotype was picked up many times. Which antigen it targets is not known. No per-base quality is available; no much larger clone lies one base away. The sample was also linked to a second study, of T cells in Graves' hyperthyroidism and ophthalmopathy. In that second paper, the authors write: Stable Graves' hyperthyroidism was defined as the absence of progression to ophthalmopathy over 18 months of follow-up. Hyperthyroidism patients were newly diagnosed, had a disease duration of under 2 months, and were aged 18 to 65 years. The study excluded patients with uncontrolled infections, other autoimmune diseases, pregnancy or lactation. Clinical symptoms, serum thyroxine and TRAb, thyroid ultrasound, and orbital computed tomography formed the basis for the diagnoses. For the first round of RT-PCR on the TCR CDR3, the HTBI primer set was used together with the Qiagen OneStep RT-PCR kit. Most expanded thyroid clonotypes (frequency above 0.001) were also found in blood, which suggests that blood repertoires may mirror thyroid immune responses. A 13 V-J signature model separated ophthalmopathy from stable hyperthyroidism, with roughly 88% sensitivity and roughly 81% specificity in cross-validation and 80%/75% in testing. During validation, the model predicted progression to ophthalmopathy a median of around 6 months ahead of onset, with approximately 70% sensitivity and about 72% specificity. TCR V-J signatures able to tell the groups apart were searched for in a discovery cohort of 90 to 100 patients, of whom around 42 had Graves' ophthalmopathy and around 57 had stable Graves' hyperthyroidism. Whether ophthalmopathy could be predicted prospectively was tested in an independent validation cohort made up of about 18 hyperthyroidism patients plus 17 patients who later progressed to ophthalmopathy. The approximately 100 discovery patients were randomly split 7:3 into training and test sets. In addition, the study compared T-cell repertoires in thyroid tissue and in blood from five to seven Graves' hyperthyroidism patients. After blood sampling, hyperthyroidism patients were treated with methimazole at a starting dose of 30 mg daily, and ophthalmopathy patients were treated with high-dose intravenous methylprednisolone. Libraries were constructed in a second round of multiplex PCR, after which size selection and purification were carried out. Libraries were sequenced paired-end with 100 bp reads on an Illumina HiSeq2000. SOAPnuke was used to process the raw data, throwing out any read that contained adapters or uncalled bases, had a mean Phred below 15, or lacked an exact constant-primer or identifier match. High-quality paired reads were merged using COPE v1.2.5, and each unique nucleotide sequence was defined as a clonotype. MiTCR v1.1 was used to align the clonotypes against IMGT TRBV, TRBD and TRBJ reference segments. Only V-J combinations with frequency above 0.0001, covering approximately 99% of repertoires, were analysed. A TCS score was defined as the ratio of F50 (clonal expansion) to E x V (chaos), with BLOSUM62-based TCRdist applied between CDR3 peptides within each V-J. Welch's t-statistics and random forest reduced roughly 540 V-J features to roughly 13, which were used in a naive Bayes classifier (R e1071). Sample size was not statistically predetermined, and blinding of investigators to group allocation was not performed. TCR Vbeta CDR3 sequencing of fewer than 150 peripheral blood samples (approximately 44 ophthalmopathy, 75 to 80 hyperthyroidism and approximately 17 progressor patients) is reported in the paper.

The sequences come from peripheral blood mononuclear cells (PBMCs), collected at new diagnosis, from a patient treated with antithyroid drugs. The chain was built from TRBV7-9 and TRBJ2-1; the D gene is possibly TRBD1 or TRBD2, with 5 bases matching each. This sequence originates from a young woman with Graves disease. Donor details come from another sample of the same person, matched by shared clones. The nucleotide sequence reads TGTGCCAGCAGCAAAGACGGGACGGTAGAGCAGTTCTTC. Its protein product is CASSKDGTVEQFF.